The sequence of this TCR beta chain was determined in a study of blood T cell repertoires in COVID-19. Losses at the gene ends were 5 bases for V and 6 bases for J; bases not matched to a gene: 11. CDR1 is MDHEN and CDR2 is SYDVKM in the germline V gene. The CDR3 contains 15 residues. The method was immunoSEQ multiplex PCR; TCRdb's version includes in-frame clones alone and lacks a portion of them. Here the sample spans about 94,000 clones, under 80% being singletons. The sample consisted of peripheral blood. The TCR originated in a man aged 70-80 years with COVID-19, enrolled during active disease. The chain uses TRBV28 and TRBJ1-1, with TRBD1 matching 8 bases. CDR3 sequence (DNA): TGTGCCAGCAGTGCCTTACAGGGGGTTATTCCTGAAGCTTTCTTT. Translating it yields CASSALQGVIPEAFF.